The 20 T cell receptor beta chains presented below share a single source sample, sequenced in a study of T cell responses to AZD1222 COVID-19 vaccine. The data were produced by immunoSEQ multiplex PCR, yet TCRdb's version contains in-frame clones alone and is incomplete. The repertoire holds about 140,000 clones, with roughly 90% as singletons. Sequences were derived from peripheral blood, sampled on day 0 of AZD1222 vaccination. Receptors were obtained from an adult in good health.

The rearrangement links TRBV7-9 to TRBJ1-2; D uncertain. Germline-derived CDR1 and CDR2 are SEHNR and FQNEAQ (reference sequence). V lost 1 base, J lost 4 bases, and 7 bases lay in between. The CDR3 loop spans 13 amino acids. The CDR3 nucleotides read TGTGCCAGCAGCTTAGATACGACCTATGGCTACACCTTC. This translates into CASSLDTTYGYTF.

This clone showed up just once. The chain recombines TRBV7-3 with TRBJ2-2; weak D call: TRBD1 (6 bases). There are 14 residues in the CDR3. Germline loops: CDR1 SGHTA, CDR2 FQGTGA. V was trimmed by 8 bases and J by 5 bases, leaving 15 bases between them. Written as DNA, the CDR3 is TGTGCCAGCCGACAGGCGGGTAGGACCGGGGAGCTGTTTTTT. It codes for CASRQAGRTGELFF.

The gene calls are TRBV2 and TRBJ2-7; D is perhaps TRBD2 (5 bases). The CDR3 runs to 15 residues. V lost 6 bases and J 3 bases, leaving 18 bases between the germline ends. The germline V gene encodes CDR1 SNHLY and CDR2 FYNNEI. The CDR3 nucleotides read TGTGCCAGCAGCGGAGTGAGGGCTAAATACTACGAGCAGTACTTC. It yields the protein CASSGVRAKYYEQYF.

The chain uses TRBV11-1 and TRBJ1-1; D might be TRBD1 (5 bases). V lost 1 base to trimming and J lost 4 bases, with 7 bases between them. The CDR3 totals 13 residues. Germline V CDR1 and CDR2: SGHAT, FQDESV (reference sequence). The chain's CDR3 is CASSLEGSTEAFF. CDR3 DNA sequence: TGTGCCAGCAGCTTAGAGGGGTCCACTGAAGCTTTCTTT.

This clone was recorded once. This sequence joins TRBV12-3 or TRBV12-4 and TRBJ1-1, with 9 bases matching TRBD1. The CDR3 contains 13 residues. The ends lost 5 bases at V and 4 bases at J; junction bases unmatched: 2. CDR3 region: CASSRQGGTEAFF. CDR3 DNA: TGTGCCAGCAGTCGACAGGGGGGCACTGAAGCTTTCTTT.

V usage is TRBV4-1 and J usage is TRBJ2-7; D is unresolved. The CDR3 loop spans 13 amino acids. Trimming cost V 1 base and J 4 bases, with 8 bases left between them. In germline, CDR1 is MGHRA, CDR2 YSYEKL. The CDR3 DNA is TGCGCCAGCAGCCAAGGTTGGGGTTACGAGCAGTACTTC. Translation: CASSQGWGYEQYF.

V usage is TRBV7-2 and J usage is TRBJ2-7; maybe TRBD1 (6 bases). CDR1 and CDR2 from the germline V gene are SGHTA and FQGNSA. The CDR3 runs 14 residues. Trimming took off 5 bases at V and 0 bases at J, with 11 bases between the two ends. The CDR3 DNA reads as TGTGCCAGCAGCCCCCAGGGGAGCTCCTACGAGCAGTACTTC. Amino acid sequence: CASSPQGSSYEQYF.

The V gene is TRBV5-6, the J gene TRBJ1-6; 7 nucleotides match TRBD1. Germline values: CDR1 SGHDT, CDR2 YYEEEE. J gave up 1 base and V 4 bases, and 5 bases lay outside the gene matches. There are 16 residues in the CDR3. The CDR3 DNA reads TGTGCCAGCAGCCCCAGGGGGGGATCCTATAATTCACCCCTCCACTTT. As protein: CASSPRGGSYNSPLHF.

The rearrangement joins TRBV9 to TRBJ2-1; 7 bases line up with TRBD2. The CDR3 spans 13 residues. Unmatched junction bases numbered 3, after V lost 5 bases and J lost 4 bases. Germline loops: CDR1 SGDLS, CDR2 YYNGEE. CDR3 loop: CASRGRDYNEQFF. As DNA, the CDR3 is TGTGCCAGCAGAGGGAGGGATTACAATGAGCAGTTCTTC.

This clone was observed a single time. The chain uses TRBV12-3 or TRBV12-4 and TRBJ1-1; D ambiguous. The ends were cut back, 3 bases at V and 11 bases at J, with 16 bases in the middle. CDR3 length: 13 amino acids. CDR3 DNA sequence: TGTGCCAGCAGTTTCTCCACGGTTCAGAATGCTTTCTTT. It is translated as CASSFSTVQNAFF.

The V gene is TRBV19, the J gene TRBJ2-3; no clear D gene. Trimming cost V 4 bases and J 3 bases, with 14 bases left between them. Germline loops: CDR1 LNHDA, CDR2 SQIVND (reference sequence). This CDR3 is built from 15 residues. The CDR3: CASSNRPGSTDTQYF. CDR3 coding DNA: TGTGCCAGTAGTAACCGACCCGGGTCTACAGATACGCAGTATTTT.

The chain combines TRBV12-2 with TRBJ2-7; the D call in the table, TRBD2, was not verified against the DNA. TRBV12-2 is a listed pseudogene. This CDR3 comprises 18 residues. The CDR3 sequence: CASRLALSSSGGTYEQYF. For the CDR3, the DNA is TGTGCAAGTCGCTTAGCGCTCTCGTCTAGCGGAGGAACCTACGAGCAGTACTTC.

V is TRBV5-1 and J is TRBJ1-6; 8 nucleotides match TRBD1. The V gene's germline CDR1 is SGHRS and CDR2 YFSETQ. This CDR3 region has 15 residues. J lost 7 bases, V lost 2 bases, and 5 bases had no gene match. The CDR3 DNA reads TGCGCCAGCAGCTTCCAGGGGGCGGGGAATTCACCCCTCCACTTT. Protein: CASSFQGAGNSPLHF. The full variable domain, with the rest looked up from reference TRBV5-1 and TRBJ1-6, is KAGVTQTPRYLIKTRGQQVTLSCSPISGHRSVSWYQQTPGQGLQFLFEYFSETQRNKGNFPGRFSGRQFSNSRSEMNVSTLELGDSALYLCASSFQGAGNSPLHFGNGTRLTVT.

The chain uses TRBV3-1 (or the pseudogene TRBV3-2) and TRBJ1-5, with a tentative D call TRBD1 (5 bases). The CDR3 contains 14 residues. From germline, CDR1 is LGHDT and CDR2 YNNKEL (reference sequence). V lost 2 bases and J lost 7, with 12 bases in between. CDR3: CASSQFAGNQPQHF. CDR3 bases: TGTGCCAGCAGCCAATTCGCAGGGAACCAGCCCCAGCATTTT.

The J gene is TRBJ2-1, the V gene TRBV5-5; D is unclear. Germline V gene sequence: CDR1 SGHKS, CDR2 YYEKEE (reference sequence). This CDR3 is built from 15 residues. V dropped 0 bases and J dropped 2 bases, with 9 bases sitting between them. CDR3 region: CASSLGANTYNEQFF. CDR3 nucleotide sequence: TGTGCCAGCAGCTTGGGAGCAAATACCTACAATGAGCAGTTCTTC.

The genes are TRBV19 and TRBJ2-1; perhaps TRBD1 as D (5 bases). The CDR3 consists of 15 residues. V was shortened by 5 bases and J by 15 bases, with 26 bases between the two germline ends. CDR1 and CDR2 from the germline V gene are LNHDA and SQIVND (reference sequence). The CDR3 is CASSVKVAGAGLRFF. The CDR3 DNA reads as TGTGCCAGTAGTGTTAAGGTAGCTGGGGCAGGGTTGCGGTTCTTC.

V and J are TRBV5-1 and TRBJ2-1; D possibly corresponds to TRBD2 (6 bases). The CDR3 is 15 residues long. Trimming removed 0 bases at V and 3 bases at J, with 10 bases between. CDR1 and CDR2 (germline): SGHRS, YFSETQ. CDR3 protein: CASSLGDFIYNEQFF. CDR3 sequence (DNA): TGCGCCAGCAGCTTGGGGGACTTCATCTACAATGAGCAGTTCTTC.

The chain has TRBV28 and TRBJ2-1, with D perhaps matching TRBD2 (6 bases). V was clipped by 6 bases and J by 2 bases, with 8 bases between them. The CDR3 runs to 13 residues. Germline V CDR1 and CDR2: MDHEN, SYDVKM. As DNA, the CDR3 is TGTGCCAGCAGCTGGGGGGCCTACAATGAGCAGTTCTTC. It encodes CASSWGAYNEQFF.

The V call is TRBV19, the J call TRBJ2-7; possibly TRBD1 or TRBD2 for D (7 bases each). The CDR3 contains 15 residues. Germline assignment: CDR1 LNHDA and CDR2 SQIVND (reference sequence). Trimming left V 5 bases short and J 2 bases short, with 16 bases between. The CDR3 spells CASSVSGGGAYEQYF. The CDR3 DNA is TGTGCCAGTAGTGTCTCAGGGGGGGGAGCCTACGAGCAGTACTTC.

The CDR3 sequence is CAWRASPGPGYTF. Written as DNA, the CDR3 is TGTGCCTGGAGAGCTTCCCCGGGACCTGGCTACACCTTC. The rearrangement joins TRBV30 to TRBJ1-2; D perhaps matches TRBD1 (5 bases). V was shortened by 3 bases and J by 7 bases, with 15 bases between the two germline ends. CDR3 length equals 13 residues. Germline V gene data show CDR1 as GTSNPN and CDR2 as SVGIG (reference sequence).